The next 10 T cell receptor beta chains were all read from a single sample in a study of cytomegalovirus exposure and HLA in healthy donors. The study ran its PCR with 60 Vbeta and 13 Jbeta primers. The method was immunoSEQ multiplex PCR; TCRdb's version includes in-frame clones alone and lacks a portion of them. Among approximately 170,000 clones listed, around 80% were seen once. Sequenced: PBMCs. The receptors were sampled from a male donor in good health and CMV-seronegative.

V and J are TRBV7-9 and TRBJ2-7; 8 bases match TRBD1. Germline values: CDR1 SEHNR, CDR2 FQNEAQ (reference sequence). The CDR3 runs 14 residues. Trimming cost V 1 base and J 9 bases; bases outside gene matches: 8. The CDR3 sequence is CASSLGGQGAGQYF. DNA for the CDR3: TGTGCCAGCAGCTTAGGAGGTCAGGGGGCTGGGCAGTACTTC.

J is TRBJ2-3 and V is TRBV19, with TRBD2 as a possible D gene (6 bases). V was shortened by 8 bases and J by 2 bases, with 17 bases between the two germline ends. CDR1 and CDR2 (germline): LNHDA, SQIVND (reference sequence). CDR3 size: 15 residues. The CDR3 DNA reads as TGTGCCAGTGGGCAAGGACGGGACTCCACAGATACGCAGTATTTT. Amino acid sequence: CASGQGRDSTDTQYF.

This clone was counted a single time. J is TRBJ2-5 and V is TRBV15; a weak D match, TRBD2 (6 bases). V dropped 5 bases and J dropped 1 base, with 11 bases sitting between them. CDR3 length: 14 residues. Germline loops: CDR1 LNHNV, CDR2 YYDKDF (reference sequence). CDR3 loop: CATSGGWAQETQYF. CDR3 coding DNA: TGTGCCACCAGCGGAGGGTGGGCCCAAGAGACCCAGTACTTC.

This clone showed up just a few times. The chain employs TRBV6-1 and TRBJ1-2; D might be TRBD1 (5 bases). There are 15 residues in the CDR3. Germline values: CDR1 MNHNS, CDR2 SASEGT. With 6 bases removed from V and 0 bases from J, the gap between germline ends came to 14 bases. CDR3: CASRSGAGTNYGYTF. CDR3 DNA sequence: TGTGCCAGCAGGAGCGGGGCAGGGACTAACTATGGCTACACCTTC.

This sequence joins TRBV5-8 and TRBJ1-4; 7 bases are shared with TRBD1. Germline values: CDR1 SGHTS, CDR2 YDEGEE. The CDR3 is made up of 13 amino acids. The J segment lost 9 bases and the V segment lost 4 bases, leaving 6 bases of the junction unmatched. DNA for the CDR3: TGTGCCAGCAGCCTGGGGGGACAGCAAAAACTGTTTTTT. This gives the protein CASSLGGQQKLFF.

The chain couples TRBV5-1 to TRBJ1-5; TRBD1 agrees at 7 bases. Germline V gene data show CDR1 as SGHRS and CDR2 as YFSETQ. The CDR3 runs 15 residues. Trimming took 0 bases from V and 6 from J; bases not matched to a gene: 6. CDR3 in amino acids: CASSLEGASAQPQHF. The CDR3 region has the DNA TGCGCCAGCAGCTTGGAGGGGGCTTCAGCTCAGCCCCAGCATTTT. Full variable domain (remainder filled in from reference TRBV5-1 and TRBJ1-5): KAGVTQTPRYLIKTRGQQVTLSCSPISGHRSVSWYQQTPGQGLQFLFEYFSETQRNKGNFPGRFSGRQFSNSRSEMNVSTLELGDSALYLCASSLEGASAQPQHFGDGTRLSIL.

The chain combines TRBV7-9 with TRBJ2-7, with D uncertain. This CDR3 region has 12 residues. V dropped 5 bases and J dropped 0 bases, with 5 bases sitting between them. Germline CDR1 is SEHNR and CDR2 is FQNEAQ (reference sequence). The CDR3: CASSLSSYEQYF. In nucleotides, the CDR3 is TGTGCCAGCAGCCTCAGCTCCTACGAGCAGTACTTC.

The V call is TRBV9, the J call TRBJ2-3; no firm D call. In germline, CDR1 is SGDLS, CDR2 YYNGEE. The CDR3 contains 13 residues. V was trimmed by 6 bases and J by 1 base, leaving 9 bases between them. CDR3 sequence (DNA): TGTGCCAGCAACTTCGCCCGCACAGATACGCAGTATTTT. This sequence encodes CASNFARTDTQYF. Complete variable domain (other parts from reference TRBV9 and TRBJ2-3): DSGVTQTPKHLITATGQRVTLRCSPRSGDLSVYWYQQSLDQGLQFLIQYYNGEERAKGNILERFSAQQFPDLHSELNLSSLELGDSALYFCASNFARTDTQYFGPGTRLTVL.

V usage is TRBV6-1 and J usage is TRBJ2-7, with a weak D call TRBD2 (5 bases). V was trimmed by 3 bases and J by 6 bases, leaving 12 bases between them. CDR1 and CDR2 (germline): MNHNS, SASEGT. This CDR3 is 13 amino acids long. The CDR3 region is CASSESSSSEQYF. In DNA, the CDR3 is TGTGCCAGCAGTGAGTCTAGCAGCTCCGAGCAGTACTTC.

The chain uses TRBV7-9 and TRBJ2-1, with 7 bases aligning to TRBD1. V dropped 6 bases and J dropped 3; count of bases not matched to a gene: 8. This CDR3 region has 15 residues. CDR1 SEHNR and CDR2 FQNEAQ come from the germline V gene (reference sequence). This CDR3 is CASRGTVALYNEQFF. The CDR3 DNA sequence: TGTGCCAGCAGGGGGACAGTTGCCCTCTACAATGAGCAGTTCTTC.